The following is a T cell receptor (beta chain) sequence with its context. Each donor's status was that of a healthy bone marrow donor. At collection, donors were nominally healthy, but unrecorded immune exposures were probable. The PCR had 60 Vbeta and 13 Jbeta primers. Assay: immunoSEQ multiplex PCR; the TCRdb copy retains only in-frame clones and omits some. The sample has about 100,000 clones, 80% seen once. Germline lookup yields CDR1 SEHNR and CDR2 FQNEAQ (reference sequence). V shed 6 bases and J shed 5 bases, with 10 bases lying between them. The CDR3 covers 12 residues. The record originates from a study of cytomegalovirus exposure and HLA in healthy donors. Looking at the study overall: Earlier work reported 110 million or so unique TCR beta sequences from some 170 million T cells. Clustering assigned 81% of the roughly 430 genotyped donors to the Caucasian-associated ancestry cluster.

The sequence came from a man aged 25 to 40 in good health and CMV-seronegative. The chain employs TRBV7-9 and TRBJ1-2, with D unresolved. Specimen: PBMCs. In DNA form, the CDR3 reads TGTGCCAGCAGGGACTTCCGATATGGCTACACCTTC. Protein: CASRDFRYGYTF.